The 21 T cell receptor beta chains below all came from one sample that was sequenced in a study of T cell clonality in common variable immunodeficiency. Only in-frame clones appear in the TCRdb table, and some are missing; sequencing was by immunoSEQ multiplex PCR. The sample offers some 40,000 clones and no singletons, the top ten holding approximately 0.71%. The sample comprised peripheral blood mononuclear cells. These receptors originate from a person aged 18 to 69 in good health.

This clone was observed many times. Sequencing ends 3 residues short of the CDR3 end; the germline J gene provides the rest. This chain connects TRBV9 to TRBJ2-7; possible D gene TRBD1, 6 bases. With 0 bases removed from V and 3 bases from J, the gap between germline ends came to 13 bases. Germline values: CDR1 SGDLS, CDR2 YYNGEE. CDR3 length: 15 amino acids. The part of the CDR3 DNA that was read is TGTGCCAGCAGCGTAGAAGGGGGTTCCCACTACGAG. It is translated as CASSVEGGSHYE. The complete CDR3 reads CASSVEGGSHYEQYF.

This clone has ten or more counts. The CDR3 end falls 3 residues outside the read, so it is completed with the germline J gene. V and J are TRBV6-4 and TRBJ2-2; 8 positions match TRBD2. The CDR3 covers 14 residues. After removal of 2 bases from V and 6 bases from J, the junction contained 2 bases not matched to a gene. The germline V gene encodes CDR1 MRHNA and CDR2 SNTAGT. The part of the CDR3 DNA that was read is TGTGCCAGCAGTGACCTAGCGGGCGCCGGGGAG. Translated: CASSDLAGAGE. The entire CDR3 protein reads CASSDLAGAGELFF.

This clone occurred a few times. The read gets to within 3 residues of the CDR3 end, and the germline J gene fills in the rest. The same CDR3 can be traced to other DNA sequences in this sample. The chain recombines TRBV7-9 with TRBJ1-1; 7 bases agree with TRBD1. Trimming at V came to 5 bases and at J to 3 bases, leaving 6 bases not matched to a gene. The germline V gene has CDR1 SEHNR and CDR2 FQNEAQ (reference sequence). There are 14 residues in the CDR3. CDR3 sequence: CASSLQGGYTEAFF. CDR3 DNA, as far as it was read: TGTGCCAGCAGCCTCCAGGGGGGATACACTGAA.

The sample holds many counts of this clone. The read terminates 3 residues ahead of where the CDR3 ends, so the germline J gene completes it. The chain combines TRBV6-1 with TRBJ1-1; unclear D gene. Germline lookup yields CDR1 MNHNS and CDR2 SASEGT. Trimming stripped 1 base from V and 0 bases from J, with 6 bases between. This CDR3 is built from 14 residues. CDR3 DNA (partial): TGTGCCAGCAGTGAAGACACCTTGAACACTGAA. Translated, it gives CASSEDTLNTE. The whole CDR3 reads CASSEDTLNTEAFF.

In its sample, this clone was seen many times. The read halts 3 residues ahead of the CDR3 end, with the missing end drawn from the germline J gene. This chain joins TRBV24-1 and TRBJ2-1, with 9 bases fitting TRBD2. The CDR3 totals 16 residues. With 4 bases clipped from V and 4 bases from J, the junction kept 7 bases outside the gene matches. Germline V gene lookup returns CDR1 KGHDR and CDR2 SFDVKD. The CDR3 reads CATSEPTSGWYNEQFF. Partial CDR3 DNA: TGTGCCACCAGTGAACCCACTAGCGGGTGGTACAATGAG.

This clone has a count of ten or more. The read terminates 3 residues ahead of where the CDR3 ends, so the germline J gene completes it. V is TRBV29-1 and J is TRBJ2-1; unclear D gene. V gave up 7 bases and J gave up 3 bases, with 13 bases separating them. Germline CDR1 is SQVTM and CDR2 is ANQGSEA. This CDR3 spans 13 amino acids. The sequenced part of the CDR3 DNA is TGCAGCGCCGCCGGGTCCGACTACAATGAG. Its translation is CSAAGSDYNE. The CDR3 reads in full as CSAAGSDYNEQFF.

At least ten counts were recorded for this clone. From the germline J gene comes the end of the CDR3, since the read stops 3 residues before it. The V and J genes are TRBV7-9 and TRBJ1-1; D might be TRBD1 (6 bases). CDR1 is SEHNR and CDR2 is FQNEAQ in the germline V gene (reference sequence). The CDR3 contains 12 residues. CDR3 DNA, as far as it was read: TGTGCCAGCAGCTCCGAGACAGGTTTA. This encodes CASSSETGL. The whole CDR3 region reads CASSSETGLAFF.

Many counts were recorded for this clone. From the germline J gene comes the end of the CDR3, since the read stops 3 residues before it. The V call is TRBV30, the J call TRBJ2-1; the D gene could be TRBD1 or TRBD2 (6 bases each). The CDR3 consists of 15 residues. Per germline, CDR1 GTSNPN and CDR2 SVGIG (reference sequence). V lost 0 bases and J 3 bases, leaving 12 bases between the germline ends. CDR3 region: CAWSVIGGGYNEQFF. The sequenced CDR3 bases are TGTGCCTGGAGTGTAATAGGGGGAGGCTACAATGAG.

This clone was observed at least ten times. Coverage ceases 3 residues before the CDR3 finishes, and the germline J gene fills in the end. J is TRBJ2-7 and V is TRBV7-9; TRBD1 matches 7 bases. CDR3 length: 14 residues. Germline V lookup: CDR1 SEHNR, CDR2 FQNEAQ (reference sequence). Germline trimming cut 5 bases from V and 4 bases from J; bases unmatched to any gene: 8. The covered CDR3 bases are TGTGCCAGCAGCCATGACAGGGTTAGGTACGAG. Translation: CASSHDRVRYE. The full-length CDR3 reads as CASSHDRVRYEQYF.

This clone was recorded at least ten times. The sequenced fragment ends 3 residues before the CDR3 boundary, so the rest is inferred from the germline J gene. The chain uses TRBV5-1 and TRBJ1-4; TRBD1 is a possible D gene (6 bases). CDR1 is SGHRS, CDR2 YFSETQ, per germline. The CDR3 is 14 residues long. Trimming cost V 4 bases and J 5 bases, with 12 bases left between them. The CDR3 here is CASSTGGPNEKLFF. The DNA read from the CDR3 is TGCGCCAGCAGCACGGGGGGGCCAAATGAAAAA. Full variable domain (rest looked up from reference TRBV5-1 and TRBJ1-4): KAGVTQTPRYLIKTRGQQVTLSCSPISGHRSVSWYQQTPGQGLQFLFEYFSETQRNKGNFPGRFSGRQFSNSRSEMNVSTLELGDSALYLCASSTGGPNEKLFFGSGTQLSVL.

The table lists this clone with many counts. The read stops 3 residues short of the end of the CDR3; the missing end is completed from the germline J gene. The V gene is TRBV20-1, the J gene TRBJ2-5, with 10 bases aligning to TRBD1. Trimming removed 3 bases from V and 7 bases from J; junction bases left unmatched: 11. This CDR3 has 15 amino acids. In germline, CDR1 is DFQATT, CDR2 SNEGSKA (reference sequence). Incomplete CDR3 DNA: TGCAGTGCTAGGGGACCGGGACAGGGGCTTTCGACC. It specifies CSARGPGQGLST. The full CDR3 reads CSARGPGQGLSTQYF.

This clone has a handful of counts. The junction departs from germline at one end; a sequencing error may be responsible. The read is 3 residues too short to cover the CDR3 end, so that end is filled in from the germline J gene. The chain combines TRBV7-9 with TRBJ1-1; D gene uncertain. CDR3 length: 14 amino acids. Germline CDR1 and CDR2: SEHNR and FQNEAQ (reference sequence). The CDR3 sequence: CSSSFEGMNTEAFF. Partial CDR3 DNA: TGTTCCAGCAGCTTCGAGGGTATGAACACTGAA.

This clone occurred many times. The CDR3 region is CAWSEILTGQGEKLFF. CDR3 bases read: TGTGCCTGGAGCGAAATACTGACGGGACAGGGCGAAAAA. The chain has TRBV30 and TRBJ1-4, with 9 nucleotides matching TRBD1. The read ends 3 residues before the CDR3 terminus; that terminus is restored from the germline J gene. Germline V gene sequence: CDR1 GTSNPN, CDR2 SVGIG (reference sequence). V lost 3 bases and J lost 8; bases outside the gene matches: 13. CDR3 size: 16 residues.

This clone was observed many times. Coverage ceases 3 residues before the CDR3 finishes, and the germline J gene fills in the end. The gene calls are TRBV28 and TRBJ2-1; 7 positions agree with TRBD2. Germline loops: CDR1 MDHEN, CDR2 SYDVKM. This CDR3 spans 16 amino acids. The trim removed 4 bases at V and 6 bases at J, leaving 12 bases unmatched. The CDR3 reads CASSYHRAGVSNEQFF. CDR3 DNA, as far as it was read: TGTGCCAGCAGTTATCATCGGGCGGGAGTCAGCAATGAG.

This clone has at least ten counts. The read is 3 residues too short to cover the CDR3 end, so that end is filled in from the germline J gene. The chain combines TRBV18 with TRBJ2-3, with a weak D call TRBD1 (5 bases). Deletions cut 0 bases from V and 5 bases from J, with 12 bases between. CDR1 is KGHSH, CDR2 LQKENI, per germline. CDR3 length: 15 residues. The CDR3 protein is CASSPPGRVEDTQYF. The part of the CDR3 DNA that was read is TGTGCCAGCTCACCACCGGGCAGGGTGGAAGATACG.

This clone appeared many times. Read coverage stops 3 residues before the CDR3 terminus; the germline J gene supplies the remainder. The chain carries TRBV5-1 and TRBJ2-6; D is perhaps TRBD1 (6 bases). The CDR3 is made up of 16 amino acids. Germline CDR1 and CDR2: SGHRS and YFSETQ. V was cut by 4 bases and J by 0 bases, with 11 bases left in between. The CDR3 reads CASSPGQSSGANVLTF. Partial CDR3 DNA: TGCGCCAGCAGCCCCGGACAGAGCTCTGGGGCCAACGTC.

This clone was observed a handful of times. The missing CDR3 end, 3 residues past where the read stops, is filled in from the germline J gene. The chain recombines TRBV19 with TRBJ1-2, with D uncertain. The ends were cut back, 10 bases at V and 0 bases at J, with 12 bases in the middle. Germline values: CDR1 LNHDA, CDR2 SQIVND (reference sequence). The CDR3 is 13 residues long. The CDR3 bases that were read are TGTGCCACCAAACACTATACTAACTATGGC. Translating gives CATKHYTNYG. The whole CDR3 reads CATKHYTNYGYTF. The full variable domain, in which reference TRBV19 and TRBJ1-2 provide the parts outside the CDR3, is DGGITQSPKYLFRKEGQNVTLSCEQNLNHDAMYWYRQDPGQGLRLIYYSQIVNDFQKGDIAEGYSVSREKKESFPLTVTSAQKNPTAFYLCATKHYTNYGYTFGSGTRLTVV.

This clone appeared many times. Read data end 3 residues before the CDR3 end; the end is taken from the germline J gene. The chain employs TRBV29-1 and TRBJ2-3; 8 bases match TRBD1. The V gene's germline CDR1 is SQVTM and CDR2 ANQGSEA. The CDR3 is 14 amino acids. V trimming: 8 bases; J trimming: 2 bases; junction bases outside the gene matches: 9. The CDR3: CSSRQGLYTDTQYF. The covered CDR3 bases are TGCAGCTCAAGACAGGGGTTATACACAGATACG.

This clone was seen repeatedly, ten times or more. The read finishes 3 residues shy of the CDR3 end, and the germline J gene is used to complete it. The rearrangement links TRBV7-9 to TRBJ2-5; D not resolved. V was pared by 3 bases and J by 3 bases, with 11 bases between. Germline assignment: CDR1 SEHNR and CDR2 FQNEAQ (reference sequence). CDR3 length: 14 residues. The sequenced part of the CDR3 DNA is TGTGCCAGCAGCTTCTGGGCTCTTAAAGAGACC. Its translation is CASSFWALKET. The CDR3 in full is CASSFWALKETQYF.

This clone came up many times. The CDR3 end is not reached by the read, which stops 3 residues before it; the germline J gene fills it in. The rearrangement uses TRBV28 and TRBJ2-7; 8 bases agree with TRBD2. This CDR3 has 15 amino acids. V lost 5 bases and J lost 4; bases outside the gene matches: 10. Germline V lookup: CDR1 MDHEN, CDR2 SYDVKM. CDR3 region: CASSMGLGREYEQYF. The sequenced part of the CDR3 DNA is TGTGCCAGCAGTATGGGACTAGGGCGGGAATACGAG. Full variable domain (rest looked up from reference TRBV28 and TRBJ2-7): DVKVTQSSRYLVKRTGEKVFLECVQDMDHENMFWYRQDPGLGLRLIYFSYDVKMKEKGDIPEGYSVSREKKERFSLILESASTNQTSMYLCASSMGLGREYEQYFGPGTRLTVT.

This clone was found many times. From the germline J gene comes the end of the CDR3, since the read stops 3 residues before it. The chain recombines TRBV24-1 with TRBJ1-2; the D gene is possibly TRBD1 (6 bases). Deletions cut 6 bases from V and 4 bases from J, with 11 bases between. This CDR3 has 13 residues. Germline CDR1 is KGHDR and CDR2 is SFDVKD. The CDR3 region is CATSNGGIYGYTF. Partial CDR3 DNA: TGTGCCACCAGTAATGGGGGCATCTATGGC.